These 11 T cell receptor beta chains share one sample of origin, sequenced in a study of monozygotic twins with inflammatory bowel disease. TCRdb derives one entry per CDR3 protein from the 5' RACE reads, leaving out DNA. Its clone listing holds 140,000 to 150,000 distinct CDR3 sequences. Sample: blood. These receptors came from a human donor with ulcerative colitis or Crohn's disease, or a healthy co-twin of an affected twin (not recorded which).

V gene TRBV7-3 combines with J gene TRBJ2-3; TCRdb indicates TRBD1, and absent DNA this call remains unverified. The length of the CDR3 is 17 residues. Germline V CDR1 and CDR2: SGHTA, FQGTGA. CDR3 protein: CASSSPETRPFEDTQYF.

This chain uses TRBV6-1 with TRBJ1-6; no DNA is available, so the TRBD1 call from TCRdb remains unchecked. The CDR3 has 14 residues. Germline-derived CDR1 and CDR2 are MNHNS and SASEGT. The CDR3 reads CASRKQGPDSPLHF.

The CDR3 loop is CASSLKAGGFEQYF. The chain is built from TRBV12-3 or TRBV12-4 and TRBJ2-7; as DNA is missing, the TRBD2 call by TCRdb cannot be tested. The CDR3 extends over 14 amino acids.

This sequence joins TRBV20-1 and TRBJ1-3; TCRdb lists TRBD1, though no DNA is available to test this call. CDR3 length: 14 residues. Germline V gives CDR1 DFQATT, CDR2 SNEGSKA (reference sequence). The CDR3 spells CSAPGHSSGNTIYF.

This chain joins TRBV19 and TRBJ1-4; TCRdb's D call of TRBD1 is untestable without DNA. The CDR3 consists of 15 residues. The V gene's germline CDR1 is LNHDA and CDR2 SQIVND (reference sequence). CDR3 sequence: CASSMGQGLDEKLFF.

The V gene is TRBV5-5, the J gene TRBJ2-7; TCRdb's D call of TRBD1 is untestable without DNA. Germline CDR1 and CDR2: SGHKS and YYEKEE (reference sequence). The CDR3 spans 14 residues. CDR3 sequence: CASSVLQGIDEQYF.

The rearrangement joins TRBV7-2 to TRBJ2-1. The length of the CDR3 is 15 residues. Germline CDR1 reads SGHTA; CDR2 reads FQGNSA. The CDR3 loop reads CASSLAGVTYNEQFF.

This sequence joins TRBV7-2 and TRBJ1-1; the D call from TCRdb, TRBD1, cannot be confirmed without DNA. CDR1 and CDR2 (germline): SGHTA, FQGNSA. The CDR3 sequence is 14 residues long. The CDR3 sequence is CASSFTRGDTEAFF.

J is TRBJ2-3 and V is TRBV20-1; the TRBD2 assignment by TCRdb is unverifiable without DNA. This CDR3 contains 16 residues. Germline values: CDR1 DFQATT, CDR2 SNEGSKA (reference sequence). Here the CDR3 reads CSASLFGGSVSDTQYF.

The gene calls are TRBV27 and TRBJ2-7. CDR3 length: 12 amino acids. From germline, CDR1 is MNHEY and CDR2 SMNVEV (reference sequence). This CDR3 reads CASSSHSYEQYF.

The chain combines TRBV30 with TRBJ2-5; TCRdb's D call, TRBD1, is unchecked because there is no DNA. CDR1 and CDR2 (germline): GTSNPN, SVGIG (reference sequence). This CDR3 region has 13 residues. The CDR3 sequence is CAWGYRGSETQYF. Together with reference TRBV30 and TRBJ2-5, the CDR3 gives the full variable domain: SQTIHQWPATLVQPVGSPLSLECTVEGTSNPNLYWYRQAAGRGLQLLFYSVGIGQISSEVPQNLSASRPQDRQFILSSKKLLLSDSGFYLCAWGYRGSETQYFGPGTRLLVL.